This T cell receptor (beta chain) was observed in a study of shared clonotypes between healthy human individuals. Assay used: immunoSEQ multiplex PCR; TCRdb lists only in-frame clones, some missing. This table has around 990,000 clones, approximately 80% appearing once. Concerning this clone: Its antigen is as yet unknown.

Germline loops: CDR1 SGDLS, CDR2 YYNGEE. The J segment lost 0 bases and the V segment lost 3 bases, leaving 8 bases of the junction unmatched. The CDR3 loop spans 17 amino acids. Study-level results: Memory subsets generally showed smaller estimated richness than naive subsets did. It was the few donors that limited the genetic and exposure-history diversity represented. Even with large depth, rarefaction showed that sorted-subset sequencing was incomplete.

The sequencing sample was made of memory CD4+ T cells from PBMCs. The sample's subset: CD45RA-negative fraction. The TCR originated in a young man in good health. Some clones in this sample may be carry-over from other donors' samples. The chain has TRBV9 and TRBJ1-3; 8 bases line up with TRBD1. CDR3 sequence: CASSAQDRAGSGNTIYF. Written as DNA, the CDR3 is TGTGCCAGCAGCGCCCAGGACAGGGCAGGCTCTGGAAACACCATATATTTT.